The text below deals with one T cell receptor beta chain. Its specificity is unknown. This record comes from a study of identifying expanded T cells in peripheral blood. Study findings and constraints: Across healthy donors, higher total template counts meant significantly greater approximately two-week count variance. Technical replicates showed around 1.2 changed clones; about two weeks 15 to 20; four weeks 19.

CDR3 length: 13 amino acids. Germline CDR1 is SGHRS and CDR2 is YFSETQ. Trimming removed 4 bases from V and 7 bases from J; junction bases left unmatched: 6. TCRdb's copy holds only in-frame clones and misses some; the assay was immunoSEQ multiplex PCR. The sample consists of roughly 100,000 clones, approximately 88% of them appearing once. The rearrangement links TRBV5-1 to TRBJ2-7; TRBD1 matches at 9 bases. The clonotype was recovered from a person aged 18-70 years in good health. The sequenced material came from blood. In DNA, the CDR3 is TGCGCCAGCAGCCCAAGGACAGGGGATGAGCAGTACTTC. Translating it yields CASSPRTGDEQYF.